The sequence of this T cell receptor (beta chain) was determined in a study of OX40 agonist ivuxolimab in advanced cancers. V dropped 6 bases and J dropped 1 base, with 9 bases sitting between them. The CDR3 runs 13 residues. CDR1 KGHSH and CDR2 LQKENI come from the germline V gene. Produced via immunoSEQ multiplex PCR; TCRdb's table is partial and in-frame only. This table has around 100,000 clones, roughly nine tenths appearing once. The rearrangement links TRBV18 to TRBJ1-1; D is perhaps TRBD1 (5 bases). The sequence derives from an adult with an advanced solid tumor such as melanoma, head and neck, liver or kidney cancer. The sample consisted of CD4+ or CD8+ T cells sorted from blood, taken in a trial of the OX40 agonist ivuxolimab. The chain's CDR3 is CASSLGTNTEAFF. CDR3 bases: TGTGCCAGCTCCCTAGGGACGAACACTGAAGCTTTCTTT.